Listed here are 21 T cell receptor beta chains from one sample, sequenced in a study of T cell repertoires in cytomegalovirus infection. In TCRdb, the reads were re-called with MiXCR into one record per CDR3 protein. Here the sample spans roughly 720,000 distinct CDR3 sequences, less than 40% being singletons. What was sequenced was PBMCs. The receptors were sampled from a human donor in good health (CMV status not recorded). Some clones in this sample may be carry-over from other donors' samples.

The table lists this clonotype with a few counts. V gene TRBV5-1 combines with J gene TRBJ1-3, with TRBD1 matching 8 bases. This CDR3 comprises 17 residues. Germline V gene lookup returns CDR1 SGHRS and CDR2 YFSETQ. Unmatched junction bases numbered 9, after V lost 4 bases and J lost 0 bases. The DNA for the CDR3 is TGCGCCAGCAGCCCGGCGGCCGGGACAGGCTCTGGAAACACCATATATTTT. It is translated as CASSPAAGTGSGNTIYF.

The rearrangement links TRBV15 to TRBJ2-5, with 10 bases lining up with TRBD1. V dropped 3 bases and J dropped 3; count of bases not matched to a gene: 4. Germline V gene sequence: CDR1 LNHNV, CDR2 YYDKDF (reference sequence). The CDR3 covers 15 residues. The CDR3 DNA reads as TGTGCCACCAGCAGGGGACAGGGGCGGGAAGAGACCCAGTACTTC. The encoded protein is CATSRGQGREETQYF. Supplemented by reference TRBV15 and TRBJ2-5, the full variable domain reads DAMVIQNPRYQVTQFGKPVTLSCSQTLNHNVMYWYQQKSSQAPKLLFHYYDKDFNNEADTPDNFQSRRPNTSFCFLDIRSPGLGDTAMYLCATSRGQGREETQYFGPGTRLLVL.

Comments on this clonotype: This clone may be a read error of a much larger clone one base away. The chain combines TRBV7-2 with TRBJ2-7; D not certain. Germline V gives CDR1 SGHTA, CDR2 FQGNSA. This CDR3 is 14 amino acids long. The CDR3 DNA reads as TGTGCCAGCAGCTTAGCAACAGCCAACTACGCGCAGTACTTC. Translated: CASSLATANYAQYF.

This sequence joins TRBV10-2 and TRBJ2-7, with D hard to call. Germline V gene lookup returns CDR1 WSHSY and CDR2 SAAADI. CDR3 length equals 13 residues. Trimming stripped 4 bases from V and 2 bases from J, with 9 bases between. The CDR3 DNA reads TGCGCCAGCAGTGTGCTACCGGCCTACGAGCAGTACTTC. It encodes CASSVLPAYEQYF.

As for this clonotype: Given a much more abundant clone one base away, this may be a read error. This CDR3 is CAISLAGSSGPQHF. In DNA, the CDR3 is TGTGCCATCAGCTTAGCGGGCAGCTCGGGGCCCCAGCATTTT. The chain combines TRBV7-9 with TRBJ1-5; D remains ambiguous. Germline V CDR1 and CDR2: SEHNR, FQNEAQ (reference sequence). This CDR3 is 14 amino acids long.

The rearrangement links TRBV3-1 to TRBJ2-1; the D gene is possibly TRBD2 (6 bases). Germline CDR1 LGHDT, CDR2 YNNKEL (reference sequence). The V end was cut by 1 base, the J end by 4 bases, with 17 bases between. The CDR3 has 17 residues. Here the CDR3 DNA reads TGTGCCAGCAGCCAAGGCTTTCCGGGAGACCCTTACAATGAGCAGTTCTTC. Translated, it gives CASSQGFPGDPYNEQFF.

This clonotype was observed a few times. The V call is TRBV20-1, the J call TRBJ1-6, with 10 bases matching TRBD1. J lost 6 bases, V lost 3 bases, and 5 bases had no gene match. The CDR3 has 15 residues. Germline V gene lookup returns CDR1 DFQATT and CDR2 SNEGSKA (reference sequence). As DNA, the CDR3 is TGCAGTGCTAGGAAGACAGGGGGCCTTAATTCACCCCTCCACTTT. Protein sequence: CSARKTGGLNSPLHF.

The J gene is TRBJ2-5, the V gene TRBV28, with 10 bases fitting TRBD1. The germline CDR1 and CDR2 sequences are MDHEN and SYDVKM. The CDR3 runs to 17 residues. V was pared by 7 bases and J by 4 bases, with 15 bases of the junction left unmatched. The CDR3 nucleotides are TGTGCCAGCATCCCTGGCGGGACAGGGGCCCGACGAGAGACCCAGTACTTC. This sequence encodes CASIPGGTGARRETQYF.

In nucleotides, the CDR3 is TGTGCCAGCAGCTCCCCAATGGCGGGGGCCTTTGGTGAGCAGTTCTTC. This codes for CASSSPMAGAFGEQFF. V is TRBV12-3 or TRBV12-4 and J is TRBJ2-1; a possible D gene is TRBD2 (7 bases). This CDR3 is 16 amino acids long. V was cut by 6 bases and J by 9 bases, with 24 bases left in between.

This clonotype was observed a handful of times. The chain links TRBV15 to TRBJ1-6, with 7 nucleotides matching TRBD1. Germline-derived CDR1 and CDR2 are LNHNV and YYDKDF (reference sequence). V shed 0 bases, J shed 7 bases, and the junction held 3 bases outside the gene matches. The CDR3 spans 15 residues. The CDR3 coding sequence is TGTGCCACCAGCAGAGAGGGGACAGCAAATTCACCCCTCCACTTT. This sequence encodes CATSREGTANSPLHF.

This clonotype was observed a handful of times. The chain recombines TRBV7-2 with TRBJ1-2; D unclear. The CDR3 totals 12 residues. Germline loops: CDR1 SGHTA, CDR2 FQGNSA. Trimming pared 5 bases from V and 8 bases from J, leaving 12 bases between. CDR3 sequence (DNA): TGTGCCAGCAGCCCGACCGTAGGGGGCTACACCTTC. It is translated as CASSPTVGGYTF.

This clonotype was detected only once. This chain joins TRBV6-2 or TRBV6-3 and TRBJ1-2; tentatively, D is TRBD1 (5 bases). Germline V gene data show CDR1 as MNHEY and CDR2 as SVGEGT. V lost 0 bases to trimming and J lost 0 bases, with 11 bases between them. This CDR3 is 16 amino acids long. The CDR3 coding sequence is TGTGCCAGCAGTTACTCTACAGGAGAGACTAACTATGGCTACACCTTC. This encodes CASSYSTGETNYGYTF.

This clonotype was observed many times. The rearrangement uses TRBV12-3 or TRBV12-4 and TRBJ2-3; D not resolved. Trimming cost V 3 bases and J 4 bases, with 5 bases left between them. CDR3 length equals 12 residues. The CDR3 nucleotides are TGTGCCAGCAGTTTTTATGCAGATACGCAGTATTTT. Translation: CASSFYADTQYF.

Regarding this clonotype: The germline gene is not matched at one end of the junction; a read error may be the cause. The chain has TRBV28 and TRBJ2-7, with a tentative D call TRBD2 (5 bases). The V gene's germline CDR1 is MDHEN and CDR2 SYDVKM. This CDR3 is 12 amino acids long. The CDR3 protein is CASSLMNREWNF. CDR3 sequence (DNA): TGTGCCAGCAGCCTTATGAACCGGGAATGGAACTTC.

This clonotype was recorded a few times. The rearrangement links TRBV10-3 to TRBJ2-7; 10 positions match TRBD1. J was trimmed by 2 bases and V by 5 bases; bases with no gene match: 6. Germline-derived CDR1 and CDR2 are ENHRY and SYGVKD. This CDR3 region has 15 residues. The DNA for the CDR3 is TGTGCCATCAGTCCGGGACAGGGGCGTACCTACGAGCAGTACTTC. Translated: CAISPGQGRTYEQYF.

J is TRBJ2-5 and V is TRBV10-3, with 10 nucleotides matching TRBD1. The junction had 6 bases not matched to a gene; V was cut back by 0 bases and J by 5 bases. Germline CDR1 and CDR2: ENHRY and SYGVKD. CDR3 length: 16 amino acids. The CDR3 reads CAISESVGQGMETQYF. Here the CDR3 DNA reads TGTGCCATCAGTGAGTCGGTGGGACAGGGGATGGAGACCCAGTACTTC.

The sample holds many counts of this clonotype. The chain has TRBV7-9 and TRBJ1-1; the match to TRBD1 covers 10 bases. V trimming: 0 bases; J trimming: 5 bases; junction bases outside the gene matches: 6. The CDR3 extends over 16 amino acids. Per the germline V gene, CDR1 is SEHNR and CDR2 is FQNEAQ (reference sequence). CDR3 amino acids: CASSLARGQGGTEAFF. CDR3 DNA sequence: TGTGCCAGCAGCTTAGCGCGAGGACAGGGGGGGACTGAAGCTTTCTTT.

The chain links TRBV5-1 to TRBJ2-1, with 9 nucleotides matching TRBD2. The CDR3 runs to 16 residues. Unmatched junction bases numbered 2, after V lost 1 base and J lost 0 bases. The germline gives CDR1 SGHRS, CDR2 YFSETQ. As DNA, the CDR3 is TGCGCCAGCAGCTTGTCTAGCGGGATCTCCTACAATGAGCAGTTCTTC. It is translated as CASSLSSGISYNEQFF.

The rearrangement uses TRBV6-2 or TRBV6-3 and TRBJ2-1, with a tentative D call TRBD1 (5 bases). The CDR3 contains 12 residues. The V gene's germline CDR1 is MNHEY and CDR2 SVGEGT. V shed 2 bases and J shed 11 bases, with 10 bases lying between them. CDR3 DNA sequence: TGTGCCAGCAGTTACGTAGGGGAAAAGCAGTTCTTC. Amino acid sequence: CASSYVGEKQFF.

The rearrangement links TRBV20-1 to TRBJ2-7; D tentatively fits TRBD1 or TRBD2 (5 bases each). Germline loops: CDR1 DFQATT, CDR2 SNEGSKA (reference sequence). The CDR3 is made up of 13 amino acids. This CDR3 reads CSGTGTATDEQYF. CDR3 DNA: TGCAGCGGCACCGGGACCGCGACAGACGAGCAGTACTTC.

This rearrangement joins TRBV27 to TRBJ1-1; no clear D gene. Germline V CDR1 and CDR2: MNHEY, SMNVEV (reference sequence). V was trimmed by 5 bases and J by 1 base, leaving 14 bases between them. CDR3 length: 15 residues. The CDR3: CASSDNGRRNTEAFF. DNA for the CDR3: TGTGCCAGCAGTGACAACGGACGACGGAACACTGAAGCTTTCTTT.